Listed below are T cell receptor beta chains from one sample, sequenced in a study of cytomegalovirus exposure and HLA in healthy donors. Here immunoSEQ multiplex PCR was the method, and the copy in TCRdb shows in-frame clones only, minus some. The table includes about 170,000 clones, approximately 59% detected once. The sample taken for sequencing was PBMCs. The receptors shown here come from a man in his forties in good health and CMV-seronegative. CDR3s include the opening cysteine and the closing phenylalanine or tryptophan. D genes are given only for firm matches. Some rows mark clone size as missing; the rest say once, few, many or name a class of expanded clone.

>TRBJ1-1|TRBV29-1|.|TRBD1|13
TGCAGCGTGGACAGGGCCCTAAACACTGAAGCTTTCTTT
CSVDRALNTEAFF
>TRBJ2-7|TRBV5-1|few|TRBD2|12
TGCGCCAGCAGCTCGGGGGGATACGAGCAGTACTTC
CASSSGGYEQYF
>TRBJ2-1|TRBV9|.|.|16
TGTGCCAGCAGCGTAGTTTTGGGAGGTTCCTACAATGAGCAGTTCTTC
CASSVVLGGSYNEQFF
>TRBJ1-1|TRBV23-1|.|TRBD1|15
TGCGCCAGCAGTCGCACAGGGGGCTTGAGGACTGAAGCTTTCTTT
CASSRTGGLRTEAFF
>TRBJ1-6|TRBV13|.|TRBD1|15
TGTGCCAGCAGCCCGGGACAGGGGGGGAATTCACCCCTCCACTTT
CASSPGQGGNSPLHF
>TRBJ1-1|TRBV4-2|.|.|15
TGTGCCAGCAGCCAACAGAGGGGGGGGGACACTGAAGCTTTCTTT
CASSQQRGGDTEAFF
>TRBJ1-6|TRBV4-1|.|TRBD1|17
TGCGCCAGCAGCACCGGGACAGGGGGATTTTATAATTCACCCCTCCACTTT
CASSTGTGGFYNSPLHF
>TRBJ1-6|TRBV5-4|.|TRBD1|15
TGTGCCAGCAGCCAAACCGGGACAGGAAATTCACCCCTCCACTTT
CASSQTGTGNSPLHF
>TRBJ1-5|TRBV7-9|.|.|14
TGTGCCATCGGGGGTCTTTATAGCAATCAGCCCCAGCATTTT
CAIGGLYSNQPQHF
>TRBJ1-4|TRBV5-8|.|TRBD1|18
TGTGCCAGCAGCTTGAGACAGGGACATTTAGTAAGTAGGGAAAAACTGTTTTTT
CASSLRQGHLVSREKLFF
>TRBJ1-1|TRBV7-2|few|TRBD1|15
TGTGCCAGCAGCGCCCGACAGGGCTTATTCACTGAAGCTTTCTTT
CASSARQGLFTEAFF
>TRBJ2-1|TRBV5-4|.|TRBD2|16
TGTGCCAGCGTCCCGGGTGCAGCGGGGGGAAGCAATGAGCAGTTCTTC
CASVPGAAGGSNEQFF
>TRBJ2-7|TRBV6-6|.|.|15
TGTGCCAGCAGTTACTCGTGGGGACTTACCTACGAGCAGTACTTC
CASSYSWGLTYEQYF
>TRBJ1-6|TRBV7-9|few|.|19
TGTGCCAGCAGCCCCATACCGTGGGGCCGCACTTCCTATAATTCACCCCTCCACTTT
CASSPIPWGRTSYNSPLHF
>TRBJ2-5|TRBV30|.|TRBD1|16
TGTGCCTGGACCGGACAGGGGGTTAGCGTTGGAGAGACCCAGTACTTC
CAWTGQGVSVGETQYF
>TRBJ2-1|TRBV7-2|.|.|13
TGTGCCAGCAGCTTGGACACCTACAATGAGCAGTTCTTC
CASSLDTYNEQFF
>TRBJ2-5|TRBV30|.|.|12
TGTGCCGCAGGGGCTACCCAAGAGACCCAGTACTTC
CAAGATQETQYF
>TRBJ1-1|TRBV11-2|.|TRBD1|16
TGTGCCAGCAGCTTAGATGGACAGGGATTTTACACTGAAGCTTTCTTT
CASSLDGQGFYTEAFF
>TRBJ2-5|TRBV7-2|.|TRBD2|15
TGTGCCAGCCGGGGGGGGCCCGGGGATCAAGAGACCCAGTACTTC
CASRGGPGDQETQYF
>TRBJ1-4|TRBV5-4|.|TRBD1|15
TGTGCCAGCAGCACCACCGGGACAGGGCTTAAAAAACTGTTTTTT
CASSTTGTGLKKLFF
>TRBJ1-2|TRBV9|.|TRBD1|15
TGTGCCAGCAGCCCCCGACAGGGTCTTCACTATGGCTACACCTTC
CASSPRQGLHYGYTF
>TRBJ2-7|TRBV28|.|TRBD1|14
TGTGCCAGCAGTCTCGGACAGGGTAGCTACGAGCAGTACTTC
CASSLGQGSYEQYF
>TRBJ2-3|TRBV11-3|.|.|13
TGTGCCAGCAGTCCCCAGGGGACAGATACGCAGTATTTT
CASSPQGTDTQYF
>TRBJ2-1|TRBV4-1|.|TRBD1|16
TGCGCCAGCAGCCCGGCGGGACAGGACTCCTACAATGAGCAGTTCTTC
CASSPAGQDSYNEQFF
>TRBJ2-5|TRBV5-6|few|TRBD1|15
TGTGCCAGCAGCTTGTGGACAGGGGGCGTGGAGACCCAGTACTTC
CASSLWTGGVETQYF
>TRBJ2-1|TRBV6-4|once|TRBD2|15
TGTGCCAGCAGTGGATTTGCGGGAGGGTACAATGAGCAGTTCTTC
CASSGFAGGYNEQFF
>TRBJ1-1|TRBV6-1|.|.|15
TGTGCCAGCACCCCGGTGGGGCTGATGAACACTGAAGCTTTCTTT
CASTPVGLMNTEAFF
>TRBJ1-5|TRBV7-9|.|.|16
TGTGCCAGCAGCCCCACTCAGGGGCCGATCAATCAGCCCCAGCATTTT
CASSPTQGPINQPQHF
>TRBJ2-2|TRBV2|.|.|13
TGTGCCAGCAAATACCAGGGGCCCGGGGAGCTGTTTTTT
CASKYQGPGELFF
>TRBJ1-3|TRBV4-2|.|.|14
TGTGCCAGCACGACTGCAACGCCTGGAAACACCATATATTTT
CASTTATPGNTIYF